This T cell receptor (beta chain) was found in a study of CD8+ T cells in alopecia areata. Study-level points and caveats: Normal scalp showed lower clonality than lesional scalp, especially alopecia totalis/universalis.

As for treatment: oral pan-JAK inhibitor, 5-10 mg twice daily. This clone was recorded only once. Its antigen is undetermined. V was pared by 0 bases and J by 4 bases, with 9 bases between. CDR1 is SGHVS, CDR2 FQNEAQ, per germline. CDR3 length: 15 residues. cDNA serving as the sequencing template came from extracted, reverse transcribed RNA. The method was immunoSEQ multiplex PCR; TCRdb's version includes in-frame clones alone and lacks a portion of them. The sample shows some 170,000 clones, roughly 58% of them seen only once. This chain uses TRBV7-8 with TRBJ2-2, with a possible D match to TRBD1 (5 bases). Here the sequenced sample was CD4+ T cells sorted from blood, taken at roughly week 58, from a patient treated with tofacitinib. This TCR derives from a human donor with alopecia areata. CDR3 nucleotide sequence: TGTGCCAGCAGCTTAGCCGCCCAGGGCACCGGGGAGCTGTTTTTT. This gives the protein CASSLAAQGTGELFF.